This TCR beta chain comes out of a study of blood T cell repertoires in COVID-19 (dated by TCRdb to the early 2020s). Context from the whole study: The collaborator samples originated in the United States, Italy and Spain and spanned the acute and convalescent phases of COVID-19. The dataset comprised deeply sampled blood TCRbeta repertoires from subjects exposed to, actively infected with, or recovered from COVID-19. The prospective study material was composed of cDNA or gDNA derived from T cells, B-cell-depleted T cells, or PBMCs. The repertoires were made available in a free public database intended to serve as a resource for research on the immune response to SARS-CoV-2. Nearly every sample came with metadata listing a de-identified subject ID, COVID-19 status, age in years and sex. Where available, HLA class I and class II types were taken from metadata supplied by the sample provider and were not determined by assay-based typing. The samples were drawn from the first 160 participants of the ongoing ImmuneRACE study and from 1,254 subjects provided by 6 global collaborators. General conclusions and limits of the study: The quantity of clinical and demographic metadata differed by source and by participant and was supplied without curation.

Each collaborating institution followed its own protocols to collect whole blood in K2EDTA tubes. For TCRbeta analysis, collaborators shipped samples in one of three forms: frozen whole blood, isolated PBMCs, or DNA extracted from either of those sample types. In the case of this clone: Its binding antigen is unknown. Qualities for individual bases were not recorded, and no much larger clone is one base off.

Counted from cysteine to phenylalanine, this CDR3 has 15 amino acids. The CDR3 DNA has 45 bases and is translated from base 1. As encoded in the germline V gene, CDR1 is MNHNS while CDR2 is SASEGT. The germline V end is reduced by 1 base and the J end by 3 bases; junction bases left unmatched: 5. The immunoSEQ Assay, a bias-controlled multiplex PCR, was used to amplify TCRbeta CDR3 regions from genomic DNA. In the paper's pipeline: The number of nucleated cells in each sample was estimated from the amplification of reference gene primers within the assay. To quantify the absolute abundance of each unique TCRbeta CDR3 rearrangement, sequence reads were collapsed and filtered. For each sample, productive Simpson clonality was calculated as the square root of Simpson's diversity index over productive rearrangements. In its TCRdb copy, this immuneACCESS table keeps in-frame sequences only and misses some clones. Where compared with another copy, unresolved V genes explain less than half of these, and the others have no known cause. V and J calls and clone size come straight from that table; D and trimming were deduced from the DNA. This sample lists a few hundred thousand clones; 86% were detected once. Roughly 2% of the sample is held by the ten biggest clonotypes.

The chain employs TRBV6-1 and TRBJ1-1; 7 middle bases align to TRBD1. Sequenced sample: peripheral blood. The source of this sequence is a woman aged 45-65 years with acute or convalescent COVID-19. CDR3 protein: CASSEGNRGYTEAFF. The sequenced DNA is TGTGCCAGCAGTGAAGGAAACAGGGGTTACACTGAAGCTTTCTTT.